The 13 T cell receptor beta chains reported below all come from one sample, sequenced in a study of blood T cell repertoires in COVID-19. Profiled with immunoSEQ multiplex PCR; TCRdb holds only in-frame clones, not every one. This sample has a few hundred thousand clones, with around 82% found just once. Sequencing was done on a sample of peripheral blood. Receptor source: a woman older than 75 with acute or convalescent COVID-19.

This clone has a single count. The rearrangement links TRBV2 to TRBJ2-3, with 8 bases aligning to TRBD1. The V gene's germline CDR1 is SNHLY and CDR2 FYNNEI. Germline trimming cut 5 bases from V and 5 bases from J; bases unmatched to any gene: 6. The CDR3 has 14 amino acids. Written as DNA, the CDR3 is TGTGCCAGCAGTCGGACAGGGCTGGGAGATACGCAGTATTTT. It specifies CASSRTGLGDTQYF.

This chain uses TRBV7-9 with TRBJ2-7; the D gene is possibly TRBD1 (6 bases). The CDR3 spans 15 residues. CDR1 is SEHNR, CDR2 FQNEAQ, per germline (reference sequence). Trimming removed 2 bases from V and 0 bases from J, with 11 bases in between. The CDR3 region is CASSLRTVVSYEQYF. The CDR3 DNA follows: TGTGCCAGCAGCTTAAGGACAGTCGTCTCCTACGAGCAGTACTTC.

The sample holds one count of this clone. This chain joins TRBV6-5 and TRBJ1-1; 8 nucleotides line up with TRBD1. The CDR3 runs 15 residues. V lost 1 base to trimming and J lost 6 bases; unmatched junction nucleotides: 7. In germline, CDR1 is MNHEY, CDR2 SVGAGI. The CDR3 sequence: CASSYWDRTGAEAFF. The DNA for the CDR3 is TGTGCCAGCAGTTACTGGGACAGGACGGGCGCTGAAGCTTTCTTT.

The rearrangement joins TRBV6-2 or TRBV6-3 to TRBJ1-1; unclear D gene. The CDR3 loop spans 14 amino acids. The V gene's germline CDR1 is MNHEY and CDR2 SVGEGT. Trimming shortened V by 4 bases and J by 4 bases, and 13 bases separated the two germline ends. The CDR3 protein is CASSLLTPSTEAFF. Here the CDR3 DNA reads TGTGCCAGCAGTTTACTAACCCCCTCCACTGAAGCTTTCTTT.

This rearrangement joins TRBV6-2 or TRBV6-3 to TRBJ2-6; 7 bases fit TRBD1. V lost 0 bases and J lost 2; bases outside the gene matches: 1. Germline V lookup: CDR1 MNHEY, CDR2 SVGEGT. The CDR3 totals 16 residues. This chain's CDR3 is CASSYSGGAGANVLTF. In DNA form, the CDR3 reads TGTGCCAGCAGTTACTCAGGGGGCGCTGGGGCCAACGTCCTGACTTTC.

This clone was detected only a few times. CDR3 region: CASSPPGTGQAGELFF. The CDR3 DNA reads as TGTGCCAGCTCACCACCAGGGACAGGGCAAGCCGGGGAGCTGTTTTTT. The chain joins TRBV18 to TRBJ2-2; 9 bases match TRBD1. Trimming took 0 bases from V and 6 from J; bases not matched to a gene: 5. This CDR3 has 16 residues. The germline V gene encodes CDR1 KGHSH and CDR2 LQKENI.

In DNA form, the CDR3 reads TGTGCCAGCAGTGAAGCAGGGAAGGGGTTACCCTATGGCTACACCTTC. The encoded protein is CASSEAGKGLPYGYTF. V is TRBV2 and J is TRBJ1-2; possible D gene TRBD1, 5 bases. The length of the CDR3 is 16 residues. CDR1 and CDR2 from the germline V gene are SNHLY and FYNNEI. The ends were cut back, 0 bases at V and 4 bases at J, with 15 bases in the middle.

This chain uses TRBV19 with TRBJ1-1, with TRBD1 matching 7 bases. V lost 3 bases and J lost 1; bases outside the gene matches: 5. Germline V gene data show CDR1 as LNHDA and CDR2 as SQIVND (reference sequence). The CDR3 totals 15 residues. In DNA, the CDR3 is TGTGCCAGTAGTATCACAGGGGCCCGGAACACTGAAGCTTTCTTT. It is translated as CASSITGARNTEAFF.

The J gene is TRBJ2-3, the V gene TRBV12-5; D is perhaps TRBD2 (6 bases). From germline, CDR1 is LGHNT and CDR2 FRNRAP. Trimming took off 5 bases at V and 6 bases at J, with 12 bases between the two ends. The CDR3 spans 13 residues. CDR3 bases: TGTGCTAGTGGTCGAGGGACTGTCGATACGCAGTATTTT. This encodes CASGRGTVDTQYF.

V usage is TRBV30 and J usage is TRBJ2-1; 8 bases agree with TRBD1. Germline trimming cut 7 bases from V and 3 bases from J; bases unmatched to any gene: 5. CDR1 GTSNPN and CDR2 SVGIG come from the germline V gene (reference sequence). This CDR3 contains 13 residues. This CDR3 is CASDRGYYNEQFF. In DNA form, the CDR3 reads TGTGCCTCCGACAGGGGCTACTACAATGAGCAGTTCTTC.

The chain joins TRBV7-2 to TRBJ1-1; TRBD1 is a possible D gene (6 bases). The CDR3 spans 13 residues. The V gene lost 3 bases and the J gene lost 10 bases, with 15 bases spanning the gap. Germline-derived CDR1 and CDR2 are SGHTA and FQGNSA. The CDR3 sequence: CASSFRQDVAAFF. In DNA, the CDR3 is TGTGCCAGCAGCTTTCGACAGGACGTGGCAGCTTTCTTT.

This chain joins TRBV9 and TRBJ2-1; the D gene is possibly TRBD2 (6 bases). CDR1 is SGDLS and CDR2 is YYNGEE in the germline V gene. V shed 4 bases and J shed 9 bases, with 14 bases lying between them. The CDR3 contains 13 residues. The CDR3 DNA reads TGTGCCAGCAGCTTCCTAGAGGAGGGTGAGCAGTTCTTC. Translating it yields CASSFLEEGEQFF.

Regarding this clone: Other DNA sequences in the sample encode the same CDR3. This chain uses TRBV19 with TRBJ2-3; D is perhaps TRBD2 (7 bases). Germline loops: CDR1 LNHDA, CDR2 SQIVND (reference sequence). The CDR3 is 15 residues long. V was pared by 1 base and J by 2 bases, with 10 bases between. Written as DNA, the CDR3 is TGTGCCAGTAGTATAGGCGGGGGCTTCACAGATACGCAGTATTTT. Translation gives CASSIGGGFTDTQYF.